This T cell receptor beta chain was identified during a study of T cell repertoires in cytomegalovirus infection. Study overall: Through public TCR beta signatures, both CMV infection and matching HLA type were indicated. Regarding the study as a whole: In two of eight donors, the top clonotype was HLA-C-restricted CMV-specific.

This clonotype occurred many times. Its antigen remains unidentified. TCRdb reprocessed the reads with MiXCR, giving one entry per CDR3 protein. The sample holds more than 650,000 distinct CDR3 sequences, 35% seen once. The CDR3 is 20 residues long. Trimming took 5 bases from V and 1 from J, leaving 27 bases between them. The receptor was isolated from a human donor in good health (CMV status not recorded). Some clones in this sample may be carry-over from other donors' samples. The sample comprised PBMCs. V and J are TRBV12-3 or TRBV12-4 and TRBJ1-3; unclear D gene. CDR3 in DNA: TGTGCCAGCAGTCCTAGCTCGCGGGCCAGGATGGATGGGTCTGGAAACACCATATATTTT. As protein: CASSPSSRARMDGSGNTIYF.